This is a list of T cell receptor beta chains from one sample in a study of blood T cell repertoires in COVID-19. Profiling relied on immunoSEQ multiplex PCR, and the TCRdb table lists in-frame clones only, not all of them. The table includes over 150,000 clones, about four fifths detected once. Sequenced sample: peripheral blood. The receptors derive from a woman in her sixties or seventies with COVID-19, enrolled during active disease. Both conserved end residues are part of each CDR3. A D gene is named only where the DNA matches it firmly. Expanded clones are given a class, and other clones once, few, many or no size at all.

d_gene	j_gene	v_gene	abundance	CDR3aa	CDR3nt
TRBD1	TRBJ2-7	TRBV7-9	NA	CASSAPRDRGVYEQYF	TGTGCCAGCAGCGCGCCGAGGGACAGGGGGGTGTACGAGCAGTACTTC
NA	TRBJ2-7	TRBV29-1	NA	CSVVEREQYF	TGCAGCGTTGTGGAGAGAGAGCAGTACTTC
TRBD2	TRBJ2-3	TRBV6-5	NA	CASSPGGPGTDTQYF	TGTGCCAGCAGCCCGGGAGGGCCTGGCACAGATACGCAGTATTTT
NA	TRBJ2-1	TRBV27	once	CASKPGLSSHEQFF	TGTGCCAGCAAACCAGGCTTGTCAAGTCATGAGCAGTTCTTC
NA	TRBJ1-2	TRBV5-4	NA	CASSQEGSYGYTF	TGTGCCAGCAGTCAGGAGGGCAGCTATGGCTACACCTTC
TRBD2	TRBJ2-7	TRBV5-1	NA	CASSDPGLADYEQYF	TGCGCCAGCAGCGATCCGGGACTAGCGGACTACGAGCAGTACTTC
NA	TRBJ2-3	TRBV15	NA	CATSRDRVPPPSDTQYF	TGTGCCACCAGCAGAGACAGGGTACCCCCGCCGTCAGATACGCAGTATTTT
TRBD2	TRBJ2-2	TRBV5-4	NA	CATRSGIVDTGELFF	TGTGCCACCCGTAGCGGGATCGTGGACACCGGGGAGCTGTTTTTT
TRBD2	TRBJ2-5	TRBV5-1	NA	CASTPRTSGRGETQYF	TGCGCCAGCACCCCTCGGACTAGCGGGAGAGGAGAGACCCAGTACTTC
TRBD1	TRBJ2-6	TRBV7-2	once	CASSPSTGISSGANVLTF	TGTGCCAGCAGCCCTTCGACAGGGATCTCCTCTGGGGCCAACGTCCTGACTTTC
TRBD1	TRBJ2-4	TRBV6-2/TRBV6-3	NA	CASSLGQVKNIQYF	TGTGCCAGCAGTTTGGGACAGGTTAAAAACATTCAGTACTTC
TRBD2	TRBJ2-2	TRBV7-2	NA	CASTFRGGGGRSGTGELFF	TGTGCCAGCACTTTTAGAGGAGGCGGCGGGAGATCCGGGACCGGGGAGCTGTTTTTT
NA	TRBJ1-2	TRBV5-5	NA	CASNPGHSSNYGYTF	TGTGCCAGCAACCCTGGACATTCCTCTAACTATGGCTACACCTTC
TRBD1	TRBJ2-7	TRBV19	NA	CASSMTGSKYEQYF	TGTGCCAGTAGTATGACAGGGAGTAAGTACGAGCAGTACTTC
NA	TRBJ1-5	TRBV4-1	NA	CASSQDRGNQPQHF	TGCGCCAGCAGCCAAGACAGGGGCAATCAGCCCCAGCATTTT
TRBD2	TRBJ2-1	TRBV7-2	NA	CASSLEASGSYNEQFF	TGTGCCAGCAGCTTAGAGGCTAGCGGGAGTTACAATGAGCAGTTCTTC
NA	TRBJ2-1	TRBV12-3/TRBV12-4	NA	CASSSGQDEQFF	TGTGCCAGCAGTTCAGGGCAGGATGAGCAGTTCTTC
TRBD1	TRBJ1-1	TRBV7-6	NA	CASSPLTGGQNTEAFF	TGTGCCAGCAGCCCCCTGACAGGGGGCCAAAACACTGAAGCTTTCTTT
NA	TRBJ1-1	TRBV29-1	few	CSARGGPNTEAFF	TGCAGCGCCCGCGGAGGTCCCAACACTGAAGCTTTCTTT
NA	TRBJ2-1	TRBV19	NA	CAAGWRAGNEQFF	TGTGCGGCGGGTTGGCGGGCGGGAAATGAGCAGTTCTTC
NA	TRBJ1-5	TRBV7-8	NA	CASSLVGGNSNQPQHF	TGTGCCAGCAGCTTAGTAGGCGGTAACAGCAATCAGCCCCAGCATTTT
TRBD2	TRBJ2-5	TRBV14	NA	CASSQDKGTSVWETQYF	TGTGCCAGCAGCCAAGACAAGGGGACTAGCGTGTGGGAGACCCAGTACTTC
TRBD2	TRBJ2-5	TRBV14	few	CASSQDRGFTGGREETQYF	TGTGCCAGCAGCCAAGACAGAGGCTTTACGGGAGGAAGGGAAGAGACCCAGTACTTC
NA	TRBJ2-5	TRBV10-1	NA	CASSRRRRAETQYF	TGCGCCAGCAGTAGACGTCGGCGGGCAGAGACCCAGTACTTC
NA	TRBJ2-3	TRBV5-1	NA	CASQIQGMADTQYF	TGCGCCTCCCAGATCCAGGGTATGGCAGATACGCAGTATTTT
TRBD1	TRBJ1-5	TRBV30	NA	CAWSPMGQGTHQPQHF	TGTGCCTGGAGCCCGATGGGACAGGGGACACATCAGCCCCAGCATTTT
NA	TRBJ2-7	TRBV19	NA	CASSIETSYEQYF	TGTGCCAGTAGTATTGAGACTTCCTACGAGCAGTACTTC
TRBD2	TRBJ2-7	TRBV10-1	NA	CASNRGLAGCYEQYF	TGCGCCAGCAATAGGGGACTAGCGGGATGTTACGAGCAGTACTTC
NA	TRBJ1-1	TRBV30	NA	CAWIRTGNTEAFF	TGTGCCTGGATTCGGACTGGGAACACTGAAGCTTTCTTT
NA	TRBJ2-5	TRBV18	NA	CASSPRGRSQETQYF	TGTGCCAGCTCACCTAGGGGCCGATCCCAAGAGACCCAGTACTTC
NA	TRBJ1-5	TRBV4-1	NA	CASSQDSKSNQPQHF	TGCGCCAGCAGCCAAGACAGTAAGAGCAATCAGCCCCAGCATTTT
NA	TRBJ2-3	TRBV7-9	NA	CASSFAGVDTQYF	TGTGCCAGCAGCTTCGCGGGCGTCGATACGCAGTATTTT
NA	TRBJ2-7	TRBV27	NA	CASSLSTGGRYEQYF	TGTGCCAGCAGTTTATCGACCGGGGGTAGATACGAGCAGTACTTC
TRBD2	TRBJ2-7	TRBV9	once	CASSVGTSGNYEQYF	TGTGCCAGCAGCGTCGGGACTAGCGGAAACTACGAGCAGTACTTC
TRBD1	TRBJ2-7	TRBV29-1	NA	CSVEGTGYEQYF	TGCAGCGTTGAAGGGACAGGTTACGAGCAGTACTTC
TRBD1	TRBJ2-7	TRBV18	NA	CASSPLRDSYEQYF	TGTGCCAGCTCACCACTCCGGGACAGCTACGAGCAGTACTTC
TRBD1	TRBJ2-2	TRBV28	few	CASSARTGRNGELFF	TGTGCCAGCAGCGCCCGGACAGGGAGGAACGGGGAGCTGTTTTTT
TRBD1	TRBJ1-2	TRBV12-3/TRBV12-4	NA	CASSPKTGGGYTF	TGTGCCAGCAGTCCCAAGACAGGGGGCGGCTACACCTTC
TRBD1	TRBJ2-3	TRBV24-1	once	CATSDRQGKADTQYF	TGTGCCACCAGTGACCGACAGGGGAAGGCAGATACGCAGTATTTT
NA	TRBJ2-3	TRBV24-1	NA	CATSDFRWSGETDTQYF	TGTGCCACCAGTGATTTTAGGTGGTCGGGTGAGACAGATACGCAGTATTTT
NA	TRBJ1-5	TRBV5-8	NA	CASSSGMNQPQHF	TGTGCCAGCAGCTCAGGGATGAATCAGCCCCAGCATTTT
NA	TRBJ2-1	TRBV5-6	NA	CASSSIDLAVSGNEQFF	TGTGCCAGCAGCTCAATCGACTTGGCCGTCTCGGGCAATGAGCAGTTCTTC
NA	TRBJ1-5	TRBV4-1	NA	CASSQDPGFGGLHQPQHF	TGCGCCAGCAGCCAAGATCCCGGGTTCGGGGGGCTTCATCAGCCCCAGCATTTT
TRBD1	TRBJ2-3	TRBV6-4	NA	CASSESDRGDTQYF	TGTGCCAGCAGTGAATCGGACAGGGGGGATACGCAGTATTTT
TRBD1	TRBJ1-5	TRBV7-9	NA	CASSITGGNGQPQHF	TGTGCCAGCAGTATTACAGGGGGCAACGGTCAGCCCCAGCATTTT
TRBD2	TRBJ2-1	TRBV7-2	NA	CASSIELAVNNEQFF	TGTGCCAGCAGCATCGAGCTAGCGGTGAACAATGAGCAGTTCTTC
TRBD1	TRBJ1-4	TRBV5-4	NA	CASSLRSGGPEKLFF	TGTGCCAGCAGCCTTCGTTCAGGGGGGCCTGAAAAACTGTTTTTT
NA	TRBJ2-7	TRBV28	NA	CASTIRYGEQYF	TGTGCCAGCACCATCCGGTACGGGGAGCAGTACTTC
NA	TRBJ2-7	TRBV11-2	NA	CASSLYGTPYYEQYF	TGTGCCAGCAGCCTGTACGGGACTCCTTACTACGAGCAGTACTTC
NA	TRBJ2-1	TRBV7-9	NA	CASSVGQNYNEQFF	TGTGCCAGCAGCGTAGGACAAAACTACAATGAGCAGTTCTTC
NA	TRBJ2-1	TRBV15	NA	CATSLGFYNEQFF	TGTGCCACCAGCCTAGGATTCTACAATGAGCAGTTCTTC
TRBD1	TRBJ1-2	TRBV7-8	NA	CASSLAPKGGQGVGYTF	TGTGCCAGCAGCTTAGCGCCCAAGGGGGGACAGGGGGTCGGCTACACCTTC
TRBD2	TRBJ2-1	TRBV7-6	NA	CASSSSSGRTYNEQFF	TGTGCCAGCAGCTCCTCTAGCGGGAGGACCTACAATGAGCAGTTCTTC
TRBD2	TRBJ2-1	TRBV5-4	NA	CASSPRTSGFYNEQFF	TGTGCCAGCAGCCCCAGGACTAGCGGGTTCTACAATGAGCAGTTCTTC
NA	TRBJ1-2	TRBV2	few	CASSLQQANYGYTF	TGTGCCAGCAGTCTACAGCAGGCTAACTATGGCTACACCTTC